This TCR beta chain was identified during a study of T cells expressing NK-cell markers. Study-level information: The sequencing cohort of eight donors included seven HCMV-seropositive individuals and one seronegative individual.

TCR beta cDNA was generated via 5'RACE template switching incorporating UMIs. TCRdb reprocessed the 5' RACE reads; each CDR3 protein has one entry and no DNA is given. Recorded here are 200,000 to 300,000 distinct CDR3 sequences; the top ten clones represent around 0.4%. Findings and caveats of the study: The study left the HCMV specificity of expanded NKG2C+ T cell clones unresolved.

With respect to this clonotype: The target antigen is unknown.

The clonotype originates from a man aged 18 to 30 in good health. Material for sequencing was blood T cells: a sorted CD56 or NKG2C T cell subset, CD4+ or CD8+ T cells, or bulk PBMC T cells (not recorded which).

The CDR3 loop is CSVVARETQYF. V is TRBV29-1 and J is TRBJ2-5; the D gene TCRdb calls, TRBD2, cannot be checked with no DNA. This CDR3 is built from 11 residues. Germline V lookup: CDR1 SQVTM, CDR2 ANQGSEA. The full variable domain, its missing parts supplied by reference TRBV29-1 and TRBJ2-5, is SAVISQKPSRDICQRGTSLTIQCQVDSQVTMMFWYRQQPGQSLTLIATANQGSEATYESGFVIDKFPISRPNLTFSTLTVSNMSPEDSSIYLCSVVARETQYFGPGTRLLVL.